The present T cell receptor beta chain was sequenced within a study of blood T cell repertoires in COVID-19. Per the original methods: Estimation of nucleated cell counts relied on the amplification of reference gene primers. TCRdb's table, derived via immunoSEQ multiplex PCR, lists solely in-frame clones and lacks some. The DNA was the basis for D and trimming; V, J and clone size are from that table. The table lists more than 80,000 clones, roughly 87% of them singletons. The receptor was isolated from a woman aged 55-70 years with COVID-19, enrolled during active disease. The sample was peripheral blood.

The CDR3 DNA sequence: TGTGCCAGCAGCAACACAGGGTTTGGGGCTGAAGCTTTCTTT. It translates to CASSNTGFGAEAFF. V usage is TRBV3-1 (or the pseudogene TRBV3-2) and J usage is TRBJ1-1, with D possibly matching TRBD1 (6 bases). With 5 bases removed from V and 6 bases from J, the gap between germline ends came to 16 bases. This CDR3 contains 14 residues. The V gene's germline CDR1 is LGHDT and CDR2 YNNKEL (reference sequence).